This T cell receptor beta chain emerged from a study of T-cell reconstitution after alpha-beta-depleted transplantation in children. This CDR3 comprises 15 residues. Trimming pared 2 bases from V and 0 bases from J, leaving 8 bases between. Germline-derived CDR1 and CDR2 are MNHEY and SVGAGI. Researchers prepared the TCRbeta library using unique molecular identifiers, the study reports. TCRdb reprocessed the PCR reads with MiXCR, giving one entry per CDR3 protein. Of about 590,000 distinct CDR3 sequences listed, 13% were seen once; the top ten hold over 2%. The table lists this clonotype with many counts. The target antigen is unknown. Study observations and caveats: A year post-transplant, T-cell counts and diversity derived mostly from newly produced T cells. Expanded graft clones numbering several hundred reportedly gave rise to alpha-beta T cells about two months after transplant. Some patients owed their high day-60 TCRbeta diversity to surviving recipient T cells and thymic progenitors.

The receptor comes from a male patient younger than 18 who had a stem cell transplant for acute myeloid leukemia, so the T cells may come from the graft donor. The chain recombines TRBV6-5 with TRBJ2-1, with D uncertain. This specimen was PBMCs, mostly from graft donor cells, taken 360 days after TCRalphabeta/CD19-depleted stem cell transplant. The CDR3 nucleotides read TGTGCCAGCAGTTACAGGGTTAGCTCCTACAATGAGCAGTTCTTC. Translating it yields CASSYRVSSYNEQFF.